The next 3 T cell receptor beta chains were all read from a single sample in a study of regulatory T cells in long-lasting Graves disease. Time point reported: newly diagnosed GD, antithyroid drugs for less than 3 months. With RNA extracted from PBMCs as input, the TCR library was made. According to the study, TCR beta libraries were built with iRepertoire HTBI primers and CDR3-region Arm-PCR. MiXCR was run by TCRdb on the multiplex PCR reads, yielding one entry per CDR3 protein. The sample includes a few hundred thousand distinct CDR3 sequences, 15% to 20% seen only once; the top ten take around 11%. This sample also appeared in a second study, on T cells in Graves' hyperthyroidism and ophthalmopathy.

This material consisted of peripheral blood mononuclear cells (PBMCs), taken at new diagnosis, from a patient treated with antithyroid drugs. The receptor set was obtained from a woman in her 30s with Graves disease.

This clonotype was picked up many times. The rearrangement links TRBV2 to TRBJ2-1; D might be TRBD1 (5 bases). The CDR3 has 13 amino acids. Trimming cost V 10 bases and J 4 bases, with 14 bases left between them. Germline V gives CDR1 SNHLY, CDR2 FYNNEI. The DNA for the CDR3 is TGTGCCATCAACGACAGTGAGTACAATGAGCAGTTCTTC. Protein: CAINDSEYNEQFF.

This clonotype was detected ten times or more. The chain uses TRBV12-3 or TRBV12-4 and TRBJ2-2; 8 bases are shared with TRBD1. The junction had 2 bases not matched to a gene; V was cut back by 5 bases and J by 6 bases. This CDR3 is 13 amino acids long. This chain's CDR3 is CASSLTGAGELFF. CDR3 sequence (DNA): TGTGCCAGCAGTCTGACAGGGGCCGGGGAGCTGTTTTTT.

About this clonotype: With only one base between it and a far larger clone, this is likely a read error. This chain links TRBV10-3 with TRBJ1-4; D unclear. This CDR3 comprises 14 residues. CDR1 is ENHRY and CDR2 is SYGVKD in the germline V gene. CDR3 in DNA: TGTGCCAGCAGTTTAGGGCTATCTAATGAAAAACTGTTTTTT. It encodes CASSLGLSNEKLFF.